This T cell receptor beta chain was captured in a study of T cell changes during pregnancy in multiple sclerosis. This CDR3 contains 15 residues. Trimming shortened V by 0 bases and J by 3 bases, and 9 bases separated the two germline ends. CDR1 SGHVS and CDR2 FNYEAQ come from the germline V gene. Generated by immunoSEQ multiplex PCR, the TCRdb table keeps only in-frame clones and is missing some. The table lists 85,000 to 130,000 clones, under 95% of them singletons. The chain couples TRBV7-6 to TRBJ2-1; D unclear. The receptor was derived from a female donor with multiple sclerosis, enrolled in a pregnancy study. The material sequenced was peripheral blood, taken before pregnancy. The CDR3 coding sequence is TGTGCCAGCAGCTTAGCTGAGATCGTCTACAATGAGCAGTTCTTC. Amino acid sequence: CASSLAEIVYNEQFF.